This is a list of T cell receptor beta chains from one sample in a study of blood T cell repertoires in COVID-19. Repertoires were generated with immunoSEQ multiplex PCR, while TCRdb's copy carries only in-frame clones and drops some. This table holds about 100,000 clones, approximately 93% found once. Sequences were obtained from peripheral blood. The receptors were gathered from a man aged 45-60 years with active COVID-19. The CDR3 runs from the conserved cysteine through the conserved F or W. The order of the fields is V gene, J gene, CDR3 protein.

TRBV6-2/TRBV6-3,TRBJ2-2,CASSLAGRNTGELFF
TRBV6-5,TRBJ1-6,CASSYSLSGYRSPLHF
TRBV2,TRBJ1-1,CASTGQGAPNTEAFF
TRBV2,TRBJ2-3,CASSIPGLAEVDTQYF
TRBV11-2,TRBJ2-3,CASSSPGLLTDTQYF
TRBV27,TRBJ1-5,CATSRDRASNQPQHF
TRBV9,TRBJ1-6,CASSVVADRGSPLHF
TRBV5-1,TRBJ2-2,CASSEQGANTGELFF
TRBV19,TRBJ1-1,CASRNVVRGNTEAFF
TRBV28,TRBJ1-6,CASSLLQGYNSPLHF
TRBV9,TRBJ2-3,CASSERGRDTQYF
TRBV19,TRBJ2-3,CASSIGGTSFPDTQYF
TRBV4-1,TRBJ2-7,CASSPLAGTRDEQYF
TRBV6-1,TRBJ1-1,CASSENQGNTEAFF
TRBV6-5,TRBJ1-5,CASSYSGEGQPQHF
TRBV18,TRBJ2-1,CASSPLQNYNEQFF
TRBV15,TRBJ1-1,CATRGEGSEAFF
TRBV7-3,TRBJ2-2,CASSGQAGELFF
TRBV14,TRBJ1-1,CASSLTGGNTEAFF
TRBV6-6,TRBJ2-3,CASSSRDTDTQYF
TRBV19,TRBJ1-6,CASRIHSSYNSPLHF
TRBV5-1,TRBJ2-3,CASSSLVTSGANTDTQYF
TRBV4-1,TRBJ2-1,CASSQPSGTSGSDSYNEQFF
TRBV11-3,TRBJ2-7,CASSPANSYEQYF
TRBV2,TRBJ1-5,CASSPQGNQPQHF
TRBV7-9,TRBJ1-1,CASSLQGARTEAFF
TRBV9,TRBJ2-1,CASSATLAGGVGEQFF
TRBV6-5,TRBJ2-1,CAGNRAVGLSEQFF
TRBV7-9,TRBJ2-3,CASSGTSGGYDTQYF
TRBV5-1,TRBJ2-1,CASSQGRNSYNEQFF
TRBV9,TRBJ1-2,CASIVAGATTNYGYTF
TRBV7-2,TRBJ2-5,CASSLGAASGPQETQYF
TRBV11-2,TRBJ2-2,CASSLDGTGIGELFF
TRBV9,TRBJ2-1,CASSAAERTGGEQFF
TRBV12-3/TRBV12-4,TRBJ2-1,CASSPMNNEQFF
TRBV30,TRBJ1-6,CAWSRQGNSPLHF
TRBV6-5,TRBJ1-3,CASSSGTTRSGNTIYF
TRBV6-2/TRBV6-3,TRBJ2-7,CASSYGTSGADEQYF
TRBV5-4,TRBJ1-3,CASSLAGGSGNTIYF
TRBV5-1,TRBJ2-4,CASTHGRPQGDIQYF
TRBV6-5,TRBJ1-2,CATGQTAGTNYGYTF
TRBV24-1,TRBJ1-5,CATRKVFGDRGNQPQHF
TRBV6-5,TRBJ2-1,CASSGGLAGDDEQFF
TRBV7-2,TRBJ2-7,CASSLAWEYEQYF
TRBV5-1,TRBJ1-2,CASSSPDRGPLSYGYTF
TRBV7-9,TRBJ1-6,CASSSGSYNSPLHF
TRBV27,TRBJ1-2,CASSYSGSPGYGYTF
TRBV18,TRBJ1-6,CASSRDRASNSPLHF
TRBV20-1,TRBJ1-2,CSARDPGGYTF
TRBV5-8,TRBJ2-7,CASSSGLGAYEQYF
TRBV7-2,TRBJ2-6,CASSPGDRLRPSGANVLTF
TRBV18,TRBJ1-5,CASSLKGQVGQPQHF
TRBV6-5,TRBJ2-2,CASSYNGVTGELFF
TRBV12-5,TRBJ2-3,CASGLQGPDTQYF
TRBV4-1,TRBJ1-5,CASSQFISGTKNQPQHF